This entry lists 19 T cell receptor beta chains sequenced from one sample in a study of tissue T cells after allogeneic stem cell transplantation. This table comes from immunoSEQ multiplex PCR, and its TCRdb copy is limited to in-frame clones, with some not included. Of nearly 50,000 clones in the sample, 73% were seen once. Sample: sorted cells pooled from one or two spleens. These receptors were taken from a pool of C57BL/6 mice in good health.

Of note for this clone: The gene names given are mouse names. The CDR3 goes on 1 residue after the read ends, and that part is filled in from the germline J gene. This chain joins TRBV12-2 and TRBJ2-3, with TRBD2 matching over 8 bases. From germline, CDR1 is SGHLS and CDR2 HYDKME. This CDR3 region has 15 residues. Trimming at V came to 0 bases and at J to 1 base, leaving 2 bases not matched to a gene. Partial CDR3 DNA: TGTGCCAGCTCTCTCGACTGGGGCGGTGCAGAAACGCTGTAT. As protein: CASSLDWGGAETLY. The complete CDR3 protein is CASSLDWGGAETLYF.

Points on this clone: Mouse germline and gene names are used. The read comes to an end 1 residue before the CDR3 does, leaving the germline J gene to fill in the end. The rearrangement joins TRBV26 to TRBJ2-2; a possible D gene is TRBD1 (5 bases). The germline V gene encodes CDR1 KGHPV and CDR2 FQNQEV (reference sequence). This CDR3 contains 13 residues. Trimming stripped 2 bases from V and 5 bases from J, with 6 bases between. CDR3 region: CASSLQGTGQLYF. The part of the CDR3 DNA that was read is TGTGCCAGCAGTCTGCAGGGAACCGGGCAGCTCTAC.

In the case of this clone: Gene names refer to mouse genes. The CDR3 end is not reached by the read, which stops 1 residue before it; the germline J gene fills it in. The chain uses TRBV13-2 and TRBJ2-5; a weak D match, TRBD2 (6 bases). This CDR3 has 12 amino acids. The V gene lost 5 bases and the J gene lost 3 bases, with 7 bases spanning the gap. The germline V gene has CDR1 NNHNN and CDR2 SYGAGS (reference sequence). CDR3 region: CASGGLQDTQYF. The sequenced part of the CDR3 DNA is TGTGCCAGCGGGGGACTTCAAGACACCCAGTAC.

Concerning this clone: All gene names here are mouse names. The DNA ends 1 residue before the CDR3 does, and the rest of the CDR3 is filled in from the germline J gene. The chain carries TRBV3 and TRBJ2-4; 10 positions match TRBD2. Germline assignment: CDR1 SNHLY and CDR2 FYNGKV (reference sequence). The CDR3 has 14 residues. The ends lost 5 bases at V and 5 bases at J; junction bases unmatched: 4. The covered CDR3 bases are TGTGCCAGCAGCCTTACTGGGGGGGGAAACACCTTGTAC. Encoded protein: CASSLTGGGNTLY. The full CDR3 protein is CASSLTGGGNTLYF.

Concerning this clone itself: Any gene name here is a mouse gene name. The read falls 1 residue short of the CDR3 end, and the missing part is taken from the germline J gene. The chain has TRBV19 and TRBJ1-4; 8 bases agree with TRBD1. Germline V CDR1 and CDR2: FNHDT, SITEND (reference sequence). CDR3 length: 15 residues. After removal of 5 bases from V and 0 bases from J, the junction contained 3 bases not matched to a gene. The part of the CDR3 DNA that was read is TGTGCCAGCAGGGGGACAGGCATTTCCAACGAAAGATTATTT. Its translation: CASRGTGISNERLF. The whole CDR3 protein reads CASRGTGISNERLFF. Using reference TRBV19 and TRBJ1-4 for the parts outside the CDR3, the full variable domain is GGIITQTPKFLIGQEGQKLTLKCQQNFNHDTMYWYRQDSGKGLRLIYYSITENDLQKGDLSEGYDASREKKSSFSLTVTSAQKNEMAVFLCASRGTGISNERLFFGHGTKLSVL.

This clone was detected only a few times. Gene and germline names: mouse. CDR3 amino acids: CASGERDNQAPLF. The CDR3 DNA, read in part, is TGTGCTAGCGGGGAGAGGGACAACCAGGCTCCGCTT. The genes are TRBV29 and TRBJ1-5; no definite D call. The missing CDR3 end, 1 residue past where the read stops, is filled in from the germline J gene. The CDR3 consists of 13 residues. V was cut by 8 bases and J by 2 bases, with 10 bases left in between. Germline CDR1 reads MSHET; CDR2 reads SYDVDS.

On this clone: Mouse names are used for the genes. The sequence runs out 1 residue before the end of the CDR3; the remainder is reconstructed from the germline J gene. This same CDR3 is encoded by further DNA sequences in the sample. The rearrangement links TRBV19 to TRBJ2-5; D is undetermined. CDR3 length: 14 residues. Germline V lookup: CDR1 FNHDT, CDR2 SITEND (reference sequence). Trimming cost V 3 bases and J 0 bases, with 8 bases left between them. The CDR3: CASSREINQDTQYF. The CDR3 DNA, read in part, is TGTGCCAGCAGTAGGGAGATTAACCAAGACACCCAGTAC.

This clone showed up just once. Gene names and germline refer to mouse. The CDR3 is cut off 1 residue early in the read; its end comes from the germline J gene. The rearrangement uses TRBV13-1 and TRBJ2-2; the match to TRBD2 covers 8 bases. The CDR3 runs to 17 residues. From germline, CDR1 is NSHNY and CDR2 SYGAGN. Germline trimming cut 1 base from V and 0 bases from J; bases unmatched to any gene: 5. The CDR3 here is CASSDSWGGPNTGQLYF. The sequenced part of the CDR3 DNA is TGTGCCAGCAGTGATAGTTGGGGGGGTCCAAACACCGGGCAGCTCTAC.

Regarding this clone: These gene names are mouse names. The CDR3 extends 1 residue past the end of the read, so its final part is completed from the germline J gene. Other DNA sequences within the sample encode an identical CDR3. This chain uses TRBV31 with TRBJ2-4; D is uncertain. Looked up from germline, CDR1 is GKSSPN and CDR2 is SITVG. Trimming left V 3 bases short and J 3 bases short, with 4 bases between. This CDR3 has 11 residues. The CDR3 loop is CAWSRQNTLYF. Incomplete CDR3 DNA: TGTGCCTGGAGCCGACAAAACACCTTGTAC.

Concerning this clone: The listed genes are named as in mouse. The CDR3 end lies 1 residue beyond the end of the read and is filled in from the germline J gene. The chain joins TRBV13-1 to TRBJ2-2; D call uncertain. Looked up from germline, CDR1 is NSHNY and CDR2 is SYGAGN. The CDR3 length is 14 residues. The V end was cut by 5 bases, the J end by 0 bases, with 8 bases between. This chain's CDR3 is CASRRLANTGQLYF. The part of the CDR3 DNA that was read is TGTGCCAGCAGAAGACTAGCAAACACCGGGCAGCTCTAC.

This clone was observed a single time. These gene names are mouse names. The sequence runs out 1 residue before the end of the CDR3; the remainder is reconstructed from the germline J gene. The genes are TRBV13-3 and TRBJ2-1; perhaps TRBD2 as D (7 bases). V was shortened by 2 bases and J by 5 bases, with 11 bases between the two germline ends. The germline CDR1 and CDR2 sequences are NNHDY and SYVADS. The CDR3 is 14 residues long. CDR3 DNA, as far as it was read: TGTGCCAGCAGTGAACGGGGGGCTGATGCTGAGCAGTTC. Translating gives CASSERGADAEQF. The whole CDR3 sequence reads CASSERGADAEQFF.

About this clone itself: Mouse germline and gene names are used. Sequencing ends 1 residue short of the CDR3 end; the germline J gene provides the rest. J is TRBJ2-7 and V is TRBV12-2, with TRBD2 matching over 9 bases. This CDR3 is built from 16 residues. From germline, CDR1 is SGHLS and CDR2 HYDKME. With 0 bases clipped from V and 2 bases from J, the junction kept 7 bases outside the gene matches. Partial CDR3 DNA: TGTGCCAGCTCTCTCGCTGGGGGGGGGCCTGCCTATGAACAGTAC. This sequence encodes CASSLAGGGPAYEQY. The CDR3 in full is CASSLAGGGPAYEQYF.

To note about this clone: Gene names are mouse gene names. The read gets to within 1 residue of the CDR3 end, and the germline J gene fills in the rest. The gene calls are TRBV13-1 and TRBJ2-5; 9 nucleotides align to TRBD2. V trimming: 3 bases; J trimming: 2 bases; junction bases outside the gene matches: 7. Germline V lookup: CDR1 NSHNY, CDR2 SYGAGN. The CDR3 covers 16 residues. CDR3 DNA, as far as it was read: TGTGCCAGCAGTGGGCTCTGGACTGGGGCCCAAGACACCCAGTAC. The encoded protein is CASSGLWTGAQDTQY. The whole CDR3 protein is CASSGLWTGAQDTQYF.

As concerns this clone: The gene symbols are mouse symbols. The read halts 1 residue ahead of the CDR3 end, with the missing end drawn from the germline J gene. The chain has TRBV31 and TRBJ2-3, with 9 bases that match TRBD2. V shed 3 bases, J shed 0 bases, and the junction held 1 base outside the gene matches. Germline-derived CDR1 and CDR2 are GKSSPN and SITVG. The CDR3 has 14 amino acids. The CDR3 is CAWRDWGSAETLYF. CDR3 DNA, as far as it was read: TGTGCCTGGAGAGACTGGGGGAGTGCAGAAACGCTGTAT. The full variable domain, in which reference TRBV31 and TRBJ2-3 provide the parts outside the CDR3, is AQTIHQWPVAEIKAVGSPLSLGCTIKGKSSPNLYWYWQATGGTLQQLFYSITVGQVESVVQLNLSASRPKDDQFILSTEKLLLSHSGFYLCAWRDWGSAETLYFGSGTRLTVL.

Notes on this clone: Gene names are mouse gene names. The CDR3 end lies 1 residue beyond the end of the read and is filled in from the germline J gene. The chain recombines TRBV1 with TRBJ2-4; 10 bases map to TRBD2. CDR1 NSQYPW and CDR2 LRSPGD come from the germline V gene (reference sequence). There are 14 residues in the CDR3. V shed 3 bases and J 6 bases; nucleotides not matched to a gene: 3. The CDR3 reads CTCSASDWGNTLYF. Partial CDR3 DNA: TGCACCTGCAGTGCCTCGGACTGGGGGAACACCTTGTAC.

A word on this clone: Gene labels here are mouse ones. The read finishes 1 residue shy of the CDR3 end, and the germline J gene is used to complete it. The chain couples TRBV4 to TRBJ2-1, with D maybe TRBD1 (5 bases). The CDR3 covers 13 residues. Germline V gives CDR1 LGHDT, CDR2 YNNKQL (reference sequence). V was shortened by 4 bases and J by 3 bases, with 7 bases between the two germline ends. The CDR3 DNA, read in part, is TGTGCCAGCAGCTGGACACGCTATGCTGAGCAGTTC. This codes for CASSWTRYAEQF. The full CDR3 protein reads CASSWTRYAEQFF. Variable domain in full (rest from reference TRBV4 and TRBJ2-1): ETAVFQTPNYHVTQVGNEVSFNCKQTLGHDTMYWYKQDSKKLLKIMFSYNNKQLIVNETVPRRFSPQSSDKAHLNLRIKSVEPEDSAVYLCASSWTRYAEQFFGPGTRLTVL.

To note about this clone: All gene names here are mouse names. With the read ending 1 residue before the CDR3 end, the germline J gene is used to fill in that end. The chain links TRBV26 to TRBJ2-3; 7 bases are shared with TRBD1. The CDR3 runs 15 residues. Germline CDR1 KGHPV, CDR2 FQNQEV (reference sequence). With 0 bases clipped from V and 1 base from J, the junction kept 1 base outside the gene matches. CDR3 loop: CASSLSTGRAETLYF. Partial CDR3 DNA: TGTGCCAGCAGTCTGTCGACAGGGCGTGCAGAAACGCTGTAT.

Concerning this clone itself: Mouse gene names apply. The read ends 1 residue early relative to the CDR3; the germline J gene fills the gap. V and J are TRBV13-2 and TRBJ2-4; no firm D call. V dropped 0 bases and J dropped 7 bases, with 3 bases sitting between them. This CDR3 contains 11 residues. Germline CDR1 is NNHNN and CDR2 is SYGAGS (reference sequence). The CDR3 region is CASGDEDTLYF. Incomplete CDR3 DNA: TGTGCCAGCGGTGATGAGGACACCTTGTAC.

To note about this clone: Gene names and germline refer to mouse. The DNA ends 1 residue before the CDR3 does, and the rest of the CDR3 is filled in from the germline J gene. This CDR3 is also generated by other DNA sequences in the sample. This chain joins TRBV12-1 and TRBJ2-4; TRBD1 or TRBD2 may be the D gene (5 bases each). V lost 2 bases and J 0 bases, leaving 8 bases between the germline ends. Germline assignment: CDR1 SGHSN and CDR2 HYEKVE. CDR3 length equals 14 residues. The CDR3 protein is CASSRDPSQNTLYF. The CDR3 bases that were read are TGTGCCAGCTCTCGGGACCCTAGTCAAAACACCTTGTAC.